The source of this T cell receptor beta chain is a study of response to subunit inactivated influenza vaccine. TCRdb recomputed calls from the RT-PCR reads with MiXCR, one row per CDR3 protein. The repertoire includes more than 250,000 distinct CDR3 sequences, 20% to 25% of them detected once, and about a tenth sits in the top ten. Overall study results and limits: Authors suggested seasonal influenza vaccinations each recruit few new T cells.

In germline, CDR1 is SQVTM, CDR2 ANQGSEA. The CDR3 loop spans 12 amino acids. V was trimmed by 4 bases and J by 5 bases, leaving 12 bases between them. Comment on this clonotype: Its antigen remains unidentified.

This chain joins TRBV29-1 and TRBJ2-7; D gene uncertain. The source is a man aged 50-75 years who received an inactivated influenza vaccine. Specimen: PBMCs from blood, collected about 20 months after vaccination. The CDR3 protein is CSVGYSSNEQYF. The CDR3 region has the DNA TGCAGCGTTGGATACAGTTCCAACGAGCAGTACTTC.